This T cell receptor beta chain originates from a study of CD8 T cells in ankylosing spondylitis. General study points: Earlier reports found some motif variants in synovial fluid and blood in reactive arthritis. Matched synovial fluid from ankylosing spondylitis patients was reported to be enriched for disease-linked clones. A motif in TCR beta, a set of eight highly homologous variants, appeared characteristic of ankylosing spondylitis blood.

This CDR3 comprises 17 residues. Germline-derived CDR1 and CDR2 are MDHEN and SYDVKM. The V and J ends lost 5 bases and 8 bases, in that order; junction bases with no gene match: 15. TCRdb re-analysed the 5' RACE reads in MiXCR, keeping a single row per CDR3 protein. The repertoire holds about 390,000 distinct CDR3 sequences, with approximately 20% as singletons. On this clonotype itself: Its antigen is currently unknown.

The chain links TRBV28 to TRBJ1-4; 9 nucleotides line up with TRBD1. The clonotype was recovered from a male donor with ankylosing spondylitis. Sequencing was performed on blood, either unsorted or a sorted T cell fraction (not recorded which). In nucleotides, the CDR3 is TGTGCCAGCAGTCTAGGGGCCGGGACAGGGTTAGTCGAAAAACTGTTTTTT. Its translation is CASSLGAGTGLVEKLFF.